This TCR beta chain appears in the sequencing data of a study of T cell repertoires in aging, cancer and after chemotherapy. Study as a whole: Donors were grouped into six age bands spanning 30 or younger through 70 or older.

Peripheral blood genomic DNA, not sorted cells or RNA, was the template. Findings and limits, study-wide: Compared with age-matched healthy donors, untreated hematological or solid cancer patients showed higher blood TCR clonality. Healthy donors lost TCR diversity with age mainly through richness, cancer patients through richness and evenness.

Trimming took off 0 bases at V and 6 bases at J, with 12 bases between the two ends. This CDR3 comprises 14 residues. Germline V gene data show CDR1 as SGHRS and CDR2 as YFSETQ. Multiplex touch-down PCR with TRB-A/B primers amplified rearranged V-D-J TRB sequences. TCRdb called the multiplex PCR reads again in MiXCR, with one record for every CDR3 protein. The table has under 10,000 distinct CDR3 sequences, 34% seen once. A note on this clonotype: Its antigen is not known.

The gene calls are TRBV5-1 and TRBJ1-2; no reliable D call. The TCR sequence derives from a human donor in good health. Sequencing was performed on blood. CDR3 sequence (DNA): TGCGCCAGCAGCTTGGCGACGCCCCGGGATGGCTACACCTTC. Its translation is CASSLATPRDGYTF. Complete variable domain (other parts from reference TRBV5-1 and TRBJ1-2): KAGVTQTPRYLIKTRGQQVTLSCSPISGHRSVSWYQQTPGQGLQFLFEYFSETQRNKGNFPGRFSGRQFSNSRSEMNVSTLELGDSALYLCASSLATPRDGYTFGSGTRLTVV.